Listed below are T cell receptor beta chains from one sample, sequenced in a study of blood T cell repertoires in COVID-19. TCRdb keeps only in-frame clones here, not all; method: immunoSEQ multiplex PCR. The sample shows approximately 150,000 clones, 80% to 90% of them seen only once. Sequenced: peripheral blood. The receptors shown here come from a woman aged 60 to 75 with active COVID-19. Both conserved end residues are part of each CDR3. Each record gives: J gene, V gene, D gene, clone size, CDR3 protein, CDR3 DNA. A D gene is named only where the DNA matches it firmly. Expanded clones get a size class; other rows say once, few or many, or leave the size out.

j_call: TRBJ2-7
v_call: TRBV9
d_call: -
clone_size: -
cdr3_aa: CASSLVYGEAYEQYF
cdr3_nt: TGTGCCAGCAGCTTAGTGTACGGGGAGGCCTACGAGCAGTACTTC

j_call: TRBJ2-3
v_call: TRBV7-8
d_call: -
clone_size: -
cdr3_aa: CASSRSSDTQYF
cdr3_nt: TGTGCCAGCAGCCGCTCCTCAGATACGCAGTATTTT

j_call: TRBJ2-5
v_call: TRBV5-4
d_call: -
clone_size: -
cdr3_aa: CASSFLGQQETQYF
cdr3_nt: TGTGCCAGCAGCTTCTTAGGACAGCAAGAGACCCAGTACTTC

j_call: TRBJ2-1
v_call: TRBV7-9
d_call: -
clone_size: -
cdr3_aa: CASSLGGTNNEQFF
cdr3_nt: TGTGCCAGCAGCTTAGGCGGGACCAACAATGAGCAGTTCTTC

j_call: TRBJ1-1
v_call: TRBV28
d_call: TRBD1
clone_size: -
cdr3_aa: CASRKTGAGTEAFF
cdr3_nt: TGTGCCAGCAGGAAAACAGGGGCGGGGACTGAAGCTTTCTTT

j_call: TRBJ2-2
v_call: TRBV9
d_call: -
clone_size: few
cdr3_aa: CASSVAQGTTGELFF
cdr3_nt: TGTGCCAGCAGCGTAGCGCAGGGGACCACCGGGGAGCTGTTTTTT

j_call: TRBJ1-2
v_call: TRBV7-8
d_call: -
clone_size: -
cdr3_aa: CASLSLPSGGAAGYTF
cdr3_nt: TGTGCCAGCTTGAGCTTACCCTCGGGGGGGGCGGCGGGCTACACCTTC

j_call: TRBJ1-2
v_call: TRBV3-1/TRBV3-2
d_call: -
clone_size: -
cdr3_aa: CASSQGPLPGIYGYTF
cdr3_nt: TGTGCCAGCAGCCAAGGCCCCTTACCCGGGATCTATGGCTACACCTTC

j_call: TRBJ1-5
v_call: TRBV5-5
d_call: -
clone_size: -
cdr3_aa: CASSLYLVEPQHF
cdr3_nt: TGTGCCAGCAGCTTGTATTTAGTGGAGCCCCAGCATTTT

j_call: TRBJ2-7
v_call: TRBV25-1
d_call: TRBD2
clone_size: -
cdr3_aa: CASSDRDYLDRYYEQYF
cdr3_nt: TGTGCCAGCAGTGATAGGGACTACCTCGATCGCTACTACGAGCAGTACTTC

j_call: TRBJ2-1
v_call: TRBV6-2/TRBV6-3
d_call: TRBD2
clone_size: -
cdr3_aa: CASSMQAGLAGASEQFF
cdr3_nt: TGTGCCAGCAGTATGCAAGCCGGACTAGCGGGAGCCAGTGAGCAGTTCTTC

j_call: TRBJ1-2
v_call: TRBV28
d_call: TRBD1
clone_size: -
cdr3_aa: CASSFTGDRGNYGYTF
cdr3_nt: TGTGCCAGCAGTTTTACGGGGGACAGGGGGAACTATGGCTACACCTTC

j_call: TRBJ2-1
v_call: TRBV15
d_call: TRBD2
clone_size: -
cdr3_aa: CATSRGGDYRNNEQFF
cdr3_nt: TGTGCCACCAGCAGAGGAGGGGACTACCGTAACAATGAGCAGTTCTTC

j_call: TRBJ2-2
v_call: TRBV6-6
d_call: TRBD2
clone_size: -
cdr3_aa: CASSYPSSGSGGELFF
cdr3_nt: TGTGCCAGCAGTTACCCTTCTAGCGGGAGTGGCGGGGAGCTGTTTTTT

j_call: TRBJ2-7
v_call: TRBV5-1
d_call: -
clone_size: few
cdr3_aa: CASSLNRQETTHEQYF
cdr3_nt: TGCGCCAGCAGCTTGAACCGACAGGAGACTACCCACGAGCAGTACTTC

j_call: TRBJ1-1
v_call: TRBV9
d_call: -
clone_size: -
cdr3_aa: CASSVSSVNTEAFF
cdr3_nt: TGTGCCAGCAGCGTATCCTCGGTGAACACTGAAGCTTTCTTT

j_call: TRBJ1-4
v_call: TRBV19
d_call: -
clone_size: -
cdr3_aa: CASSGPEFNEKLFF
cdr3_nt: TGTGCCAGTAGTGGCCCCGAATTCAATGAAAAACTGTTTTTT

j_call: TRBJ2-3
v_call: TRBV9
d_call: -
clone_size: -
cdr3_aa: CASSVDWRSTDTQYF
cdr3_nt: TGTGCCAGCAGCGTAGATTGGAGGAGCACAGATACGCAGTATTTT

j_call: TRBJ1-1
v_call: TRBV5-5
d_call: -
clone_size: -
cdr3_aa: CASSTPGHTEAFF
cdr3_nt: TGTGCCAGCAGTACACCTGGGCACACTGAAGCTTTCTTT

j_call: TRBJ2-1
v_call: TRBV20-1
d_call: -
clone_size: -
cdr3_aa: CSASSQLLSYNEQFF
cdr3_nt: TGCAGTGCTAGTAGCCAACTCCTCTCCTACAATGAGCAGTTCTTC

j_call: TRBJ2-1
v_call: TRBV28
d_call: TRBD2
clone_size: -
cdr3_aa: CASRGLAGYKFF
cdr3_nt: TGTGCCAGTAGGGGACTAGCGGGATATAAGTTCTTC

j_call: TRBJ1-2
v_call: TRBV28
d_call: -
clone_size: -
cdr3_aa: CASSRQPLTYGYTF
cdr3_nt: TGTGCCAGCAGCAGACAACCTCTAACCTATGGCTACACCTTC